This TCR beta chain was captured in a study of blood T cells in healthy people across ages. Study-level information: When template switching was applied, about one barcoded beta molecule was captured per two T cells.

Donors were systemically healthy Caucasian individuals from Russia aged roughly 6 to 100 years. For the second PCR, which ran for 7 to 11 cycles, a sample-barcoded 5' primer and a J-beta primer mix were used. One entry per CDR3 protein, called by TCRdb with MiXCR from the 5' RACE reads. This table holds about 1.4 million distinct CDR3 sequences, around 59% found once. With 2 bases removed from V and 2 bases from J, the gap between germline ends came to 6 bases. The CDR3 spans 13 residues. CDR1 and CDR2 from the germline V gene are KGHSH and LQKENI. The chain has TRBV18 and TRBJ1-2; D is undetermined. The source is a man between 18 and 29 years old in good health. Input material: blood. The CDR3 DNA sequence: TGTGCCAGCTCACCATTAGAGAACTATGGCTACACCTTC. The encoded protein is CASSPLENYGYTF. Full variable domain (missing parts from reference TRBV18 and TRBJ1-2): NAGVMQNPRHLVRRRGQEARLRCSPMKGHSHVYWYRQLPEEGLKFMVYLQKENIIDESGMPKERFSAEFPKEGPSILRIQQVVRGDSAAYFCASSPLENYGYTFGSGTRLTVV.